These 19 T cell receptor beta chains were sequenced from one sample in a study of CD8 T cells in Susac syndrome (dated by TCRdb to between 2017 and 2020). Library generation was performed with the immunoSEQ multiplex PCR assay. RNA was extracted using the RNeasy kit, and roughly 0.45 to 1 ug of the RNA was reverse transcribed with random hexamers. TCRdb reprocessed the public reads (quality trimming at Q25 with fastp, clone calling with MiXCR) and kept in-frame beta chains. Duplicate CDR3 protein sequences are folded into a single record with the most common DNA and genes. For this sample the table gives 75,000 to 80,000 distinct CDR3 sequences, of which approximately 94% were detected only once. About 0.5% of the sample goes to the ten largest clones. Source material: CD8+ T cells from PBMCs. The receptors were sampled from a human donor with Susac syndrome.

The V gene is TRBV2, the J gene TRBJ2-7; D is undetermined. V was shortened by 3 bases and J by 3 bases, with 6 bases between the two germline ends. The CDR3 consists of 12 residues. Germline CDR1 reads SNHLY; CDR2 reads FYNNEI. The CDR3 loop reads CASSDSLYEQYF. The CDR3 nucleotides are TGTGCCAGCAGTGATTCTCTCTACGAGCAGTACTTC.

The V and J genes are TRBV6-2 or TRBV6-3 and TRBJ2-6; D is unresolved. Germline lookup yields CDR1 MNHEY and CDR2 SVGEGT. The CDR3 is 15 amino acids. Trimming pared 2 bases from V and 4 bases from J, leaving 9 bases between. CDR3 coding DNA: TGTGCCAGCAGTTACCGGTCCATAGGGGCCAACGTCCTGACTTTC. The encoded protein is CASSYRSIGANVLTF.

The V gene is TRBV29-1, the J gene TRBJ2-5, with no clear D. Germline V gene data show CDR1 as SQVTM and CDR2 as ANQGSEA. The V and J ends lost 1 base and 1 base respectively, with 10 bases between them. The CDR3 is made up of 14 amino acids. The CDR3 DNA sequence: TGCAGCGTTGAAGGCCGACGCCTCCAAGAGACCCAGTACTTC. Translation: CSVEGRRLQETQYF.

V gene TRBV6-2 or TRBV6-3 combines with J gene TRBJ2-1, with 7 bases that match TRBD1. Germline CDR1 reads MNHEY; CDR2 reads SVGEGT. V shed 10 bases and J 2 bases; nucleotides not matched to a gene: 8. The CDR3 contains 14 residues. CDR3 DNA: TGTGCCATCCACGGGACAGCCCCCTACAATGAGCAGTTCTTC. Its protein is CAIHGTAPYNEQFF.

V and J are TRBV6-2 or TRBV6-3 and TRBJ2-7, with 8 positions matching TRBD1. Trimming removed 0 bases from V and 3 bases from J; junction bases left unmatched: 4. The CDR3 has 15 amino acids. The germline gives CDR1 MNHEY, CDR2 SVGEGT. CDR3 loop: CASSYSRTGGYEQYF. CDR3 sequence (DNA): TGTGCCAGCAGTTACTCGAGAACAGGGGGCTACGAGCAGTACTTC.

V is TRBV6-5 and J is TRBJ2-3, with D possibly matching TRBD1 (6 bases). CDR1 is MNHEY, CDR2 SVGAGI, per germline. The germline V and J ends were trimmed by 0 bases and 2 bases, with 15 bases remaining between them. CDR3 length equals 17 residues. CDR3 in DNA: TGTGCCAGCAGTTACTCGGCCGAGGACAGCTACACAGATACGCAGTATTTT. Translation gives CASSYSAEDSYTDTQYF.

The chain employs TRBV13 and TRBJ2-3; D is ambiguous. V dropped 5 bases and J dropped 5 bases, with 20 bases sitting between them. Germline V gene lookup returns CDR1 PRHDT and CDR2 FYEKMQ (reference sequence). The CDR3 runs to 16 residues. CDR3 sequence: CASSPPLVTWEDTQYF. DNA for the CDR3: TGTGCCAGCAGCCCCCCCTTAGTCACGTGGGAAGATACGCAGTATTTT.

The CDR3 DNA reads TGTGCCAGTGGGACAGGGCCCTACGAGCAGTACTTC. Translation gives CASGTGPYEQYF. The chain couples TRBV27 to TRBJ2-7; 9 bases match TRBD1. Germline CDR1 reads MNHEY; CDR2 reads SMNVEV (reference sequence). This CDR3 has 12 amino acids. The trim removed 9 bases at V and 2 bases at J, leaving 2 bases unmatched.

The chain links TRBV4-2 to TRBJ1-5, with a possible D match to TRBD1 (5 bases). There are 15 residues in the CDR3. The germline CDR1 and CDR2 sequences are LGHNA and YNFKEQ. V lost 5 bases to trimming and J lost 0 bases, with 11 bases between them. This CDR3 is CASSLKGNSNQPQHF. Here the CDR3 DNA reads TGTGCCAGCAGCTTAAAGGGGAATAGCAATCAGCCCCAGCATTTT.

The genes are TRBV20-1 and TRBJ2-2; no reliable D call. Germline values: CDR1 DFQATT, CDR2 SNEGSKA (reference sequence). This CDR3 comprises 11 residues. Trimming pared 3 bases from V and 6 bases from J, leaving 5 bases between. The CDR3 here is CSASEAGELFF. CDR3 sequence (DNA): TGCAGTGCTAGTGAGGCCGGGGAGCTGTTTTTT.

This chain joins TRBV9 and TRBJ2-7; D not certain. The V gene lost 0 bases and the J gene lost 0 bases, with 10 bases spanning the gap. CDR1 is SGDLS and CDR2 is YYNGEE in the germline V gene. The CDR3 has 15 residues. The CDR3 region has the DNA TGTGCCAGCAGCGTAGGGTCTTCGAGCTCCTACGAGCAGTACTTC. Encoded protein: CASSVGSSSSYEQYF.

The chain combines TRBV6-2 or TRBV6-3 with TRBJ1-2; D uncertain. Germline CDR1 reads MNHEY; CDR2 reads SVGEGT. The CDR3 totals 14 residues. The ends were cut back, 6 bases at V and 4 bases at J, with 15 bases in the middle. The CDR3 region has the DNA TGTGCCAGCAGCCCACAAGACTTGGGCTATGGCTACACCTTC. Its translation: CASSPQDLGYGYTF.

This clonotype was seen a handful of times. J is TRBJ2-4 and V is TRBV11-2; tentative D call: TRBD1 (5 bases). This CDR3 spans 16 amino acids. CDR1 SGHAT and CDR2 FQNNGV come from the germline V gene. V was shortened by 1 base and J by 0 bases, with 10 bases between the two germline ends. CDR3 sequence: CASSLALGVAKNIQYF. CDR3 nucleotides: TGTGCCAGCAGCTTAGCTCTAGGGGTAGCCAAAAACATTCAGTACTTC.

The rearrangement links TRBV28 to TRBJ1-2; D gene uncertain. Germline V gene lookup returns CDR1 MDHEN and CDR2 SYDVKM. The CDR3 runs 15 residues. V dropped 1 base and J dropped 2 bases, with 11 bases sitting between them. The DNA for the CDR3 is TGTGCCAGCAGTTTATTGAGCGTATCCAACTATGGCTACACCTTC. Protein product: CASSLLSVSNYGYTF.

The chain uses TRBV11-2 and TRBJ2-1; 9 bases match TRBD1. The CDR3 has 17 residues. J was trimmed by 8 bases and V by 5 bases; bases with no gene match: 16. Germline CDR1 and CDR2: SGHAT and FQNNGV. The CDR3 region has the DNA TGTGCCAGCAGCCAAAAGCGATCGGGACAGGGAATTCATGAGCAGTTCTTC. This translates into CASSQKRSGQGIHEQFF.

The gene calls are TRBV7-9 and TRBJ1-2; tentatively, D is TRBD1 (5 bases). This CDR3 spans 17 amino acids. Germline loops: CDR1 SEHNR, CDR2 FQNEAQ (reference sequence). The germline V and J ends were trimmed by 2 bases and 0 bases, with 16 bases remaining between them. CDR3 sequence (DNA): TGTGCCAGCAGCTTAACCCAGGGAGGGGCCTCTAACTATGGCTACACCTTC. Translation gives CASSLTQGGASNYGYTF.

This clonotype was found a few times. The V call is TRBV11-2, the J call TRBJ1-1; 8 bases fit TRBD1. The V gene end was trimmed by 6 bases and the J gene end by 7 bases; junction bases not matched to a gene: 10. Germline CDR1 is SGHAT and CDR2 is FQNNGV. The CDR3 has 14 amino acids. The CDR3 loop reads CASRATDRADEAFF. CDR3 sequence (DNA): TGTGCCAGCAGAGCTACGGACAGGGCTGATGAAGCTTTCTTT.

The CDR3 region has the DNA TGTGCCAGCAGCGCGGGACAGGGCGGTGAAGCTTTCTTT. Its protein product is CASSAGQGGEAFF. This rearrangement joins TRBV9 to TRBJ1-1; 9 bases match TRBD1. There are 13 residues in the CDR3. Germline V CDR1 and CDR2: SGDLS, YYNGEE. V shed 3 bases and J 7 bases; nucleotides not matched to a gene: 4.

J is TRBJ2-2 and V is TRBV9, with a weak D call TRBD2 (5 bases). Deletions cut 6 bases from V and 7 bases from J, with 7 bases between. CDR1 is SGDLS and CDR2 is YYNGEE in the germline V gene. There are 11 residues in the CDR3. The CDR3 sequence: CASTRGGELFF. In DNA form, the CDR3 reads TGTGCCAGCACCCGGGGCGGGGAGCTGTTTTTT.